One sample yielded the 25 T cell receptor beta chains listed below, sequenced in a study of control samples from healthy donors and cancer patients. Clones were sequenced by immunoSEQ multiplex PCR, and TCRdb holds only the in-frame ones, with some missing. The sample shows about 51,000 clones, more than 70% of them seen only once. Input material: PBMCs. The source is a man aged 50 or older with head and neck cancer.

This chain links TRBV4-3 with TRBJ2-7, with D perhaps matching TRBD1 or TRBD2 (5 bases each). Germline V lookup: CDR1 LGHNA, CDR2 YSLEER. The CDR3 loop spans 21 amino acids. The V end lost 1 base, the J end lost 0 bases, and 28 bases lay between the germline ends. This CDR3 reads CASSQAARGRDGLGYSYEQYF. CDR3 DNA sequence: TGCGCCAGCAGCCAAGCAGCAAGGGGCAGGGATGGACTTGGTTACTCCTACGAGCAGTACTTC.

The chain recombines TRBV5-6 with TRBJ1-5; 7 nucleotides match TRBD1. Losses at the gene ends were 4 bases for V and 7 bases for J; bases not matched to a gene: 8. Germline CDR1 is SGHDT and CDR2 is YYEEEE. The CDR3 loop spans 14 amino acids. The CDR3 protein is CASSLLTGQQPQHF. The CDR3 DNA is TGTGCCAGCAGCCTATTGACAGGGCAGCAGCCCCAGCATTTT.

The chain couples TRBV6-5 to TRBJ1-4; D is undetermined. The CDR3 has 15 residues. V dropped 0 bases and J dropped 1 base, with 6 bases sitting between them. The V gene's germline CDR1 is MNHEY and CDR2 SVGAGI. The CDR3: CASSYSLGTNEKLFF. The CDR3 coding sequence is TGTGCCAGCAGTTACTCGTTGGGAACTAATGAAAAACTGTTTTTT.

CDR3 sequence reads: CASRATGGRVAEAFF. CDR3 in DNA: TGTGCCAGCAGGGCGACAGGGGGTCGGGTGGCTGAAGCTTTCTTT. This chain uses TRBV25-1 with TRBJ1-1; TRBD1 matches 9 bases. Germline V gene sequence: CDR1 MGHDK, CDR2 SYGVNS. Trimming removed 6 bases from V and 6 bases from J; junction bases left unmatched: 11. The CDR3 is 15 residues long.

The chain has TRBV19 and TRBJ1-6, with a weak D call TRBD1 (5 bases). The CDR3 loop spans 13 amino acids. Germline CDR1 reads LNHDA; CDR2 reads SQIVND (reference sequence). V was trimmed by 3 bases and J by 14 bases, leaving 14 bases between them. Here the CDR3 DNA reads TGTGCCAGTAGTATGGTTCAGGGTTTCACCCTCCACTTT. Its translation is CASSMVQGFTLHF.

This clone was counted a few times. The chain employs TRBV19 and TRBJ2-5; TRBD1 aligns across 7 bases. Germline values: CDR1 LNHDA, CDR2 SQIVND (reference sequence). There are 15 residues in the CDR3. The trim removed 3 bases at V and 1 base at J, leaving 5 bases unmatched. CDR3 sequence reads: CASSMGQTPQETQYF. CDR3 sequence (DNA): TGTGCCAGTAGTATGGGACAGACTCCCCAAGAGACCCAGTACTTC.

The chain couples TRBV7-2 to TRBJ1-6; 8 positions agree with TRBD1. CDR1 SGHTA and CDR2 FQGNSA come from the germline V gene. CDR3 length: 14 amino acids. V was clipped by 5 bases and J by 7 bases; unmatched bases: 4. The CDR3 DNA follows: TGTGCCAGCAGCACGGGACAGGAAAATTCACCCCTCCACTTT. Protein product: CASSTGQENSPLHF.

V gene TRBV18 combines with J gene TRBJ2-3; 12 bases are a match to TRBD2. The CDR3 is 16 residues long. Germline-derived CDR1 and CDR2 are KGHSH and LQKENI. After removal of 4 bases from V and 6 bases from J, the junction contained 8 bases not matched to a gene. The CDR3 loop reads CASSLSTSGSVDTQYF. The CDR3 nucleotides are TGTGCCAGCTCACTTTCGACTAGCGGGAGTGTCGATACGCAGTATTTT.

The chain recombines TRBV6-6 with TRBJ1-5, with a weak D call TRBD1 (6 bases). Deletions cut 4 bases from V and 0 bases from J, with 13 bases between. This CDR3 comprises 16 residues. CDR1 and CDR2 (germline): MNHNY, SVGAGI (reference sequence). The CDR3: CASSFTGTYSNQPQHF. The DNA for the CDR3 is TGTGCCAGCAGTTTCACCGGGACATATAGCAATCAGCCCCAGCATTTT.

J is TRBJ2-1 and V is TRBV6-6, with TRBD2 identical over 8 bases. The CDR3 is 15 residues long. The germline CDR1 and CDR2 sequences are MNHNY and SVGAGI (reference sequence). The V and J ends lost 5 bases and 5 bases, in that order; junction bases with no gene match: 8. This chain's CDR3 is CASSIGGSGNNEQFF. CDR3 sequence (DNA): TGTGCCAGCAGTATCGGGGGTAGCGGGAACAATGAGCAGTTCTTC.

This chain joins TRBV9 and TRBJ1-1, with D possibly TRBD1 on 5 matching bases. V lost 3 bases to trimming and J lost 3 bases, with 15 bases between them. This CDR3 is 15 amino acids long. Germline assignment: CDR1 SGDLS and CDR2 YYNGEE. The CDR3 loop is CASSAWGDLHTEAFF. The CDR3 DNA reads TGTGCCAGCAGCGCGTGGGGGGATCTGCACACTGAAGCTTTCTTT. Based on the CDR3 plus reference TRBV9 and TRBJ1-1, the full variable domain is DSGVTQTPKHLITATGQRVTLRCSPRSGDLSVYWYQQSLDQGLQFLIQYYNGEERAKGNILERFSAQQFPDLHSELNLSSLELGDSALYFCASSAWGDLHTEAFFGQGTRLTVV.

This chain links TRBV2 with TRBJ2-7; TRBD2 matches 10 bases. The CDR3 totals 15 residues. The germline V gene has CDR1 SNHLY and CDR2 FYNNEI. V dropped 6 bases and J dropped 2; count of bases not matched to a gene: 7. CDR3 nucleotide sequence: TGTGCCAGCAGAGGGATGCTAGCGGGAGCCTACGAGCAGTACTTC. Protein: CASRGMLAGAYEQYF.

The CDR3 coding sequence is TGTGCCAGCAGCCGCCGACTAGCGGGGGCCTACGAGCAGTACTTC. Amino acid sequence: CASSRRLAGAYEQYF. The chain carries TRBV7-8 and TRBJ2-7, with 12 bases that match TRBD2. CDR1 and CDR2 (germline): SGHVS, FQNEAQ. The V gene end was trimmed by 5 bases and the J gene end by 2 bases; junction bases not matched to a gene: 4. This CDR3 is 15 amino acids long.

This clone showed up just once. The rearrangement links TRBV12-5 to TRBJ2-3; D possibly corresponds to TRBD2 (6 bases). Trimming took 3 bases from V and 0 from J, leaving 7 bases between them. The CDR3 is 14 residues long. Per the germline V gene, CDR1 is LGHNT and CDR2 is FRNRAP. The DNA for the CDR3 is TGTGCTAGTGGTTTTAGCGGTAGCACAGATACGCAGTATTTT. Protein: CASGFSGSTDTQYF.

The rearrangement joins TRBV7-8 to TRBJ1-2, with 8 bases lining up with TRBD1. Germline V gives CDR1 SGHVS, CDR2 FQNEAQ. This CDR3 contains 13 residues. V trimming: 3 bases; J trimming: 4 bases; junction bases outside the gene matches: 1. CDR3 nucleotides: TGTGCCAGCAGCTTTACAGGGGGCTATGGCTACACCTTC. Residues: CASSFTGGYGYTF.

This clone is a singleton in its sample. The chain employs TRBV5-6 and TRBJ2-5; 7 bases map to TRBD1. J was trimmed by 5 bases and V by 0 bases; bases with no gene match: 1. The CDR3 covers 13 residues. Looked up from germline, CDR1 is SGHDT and CDR2 is YYEEEE. The CDR3 here is CASSLVGGETQYF. For the CDR3, the DNA is TGTGCCAGCAGCTTGGTAGGGGGCGAGACCCAGTACTTC.

V usage is TRBV6-5 and J usage is TRBJ1-5; perhaps TRBD1 as D (5 bases). Germline CDR1 MNHEY, CDR2 SVGAGI. This CDR3 region has 14 residues. V lost 2 bases and J 7 bases, leaving 12 bases between the germline ends. DNA of the CDR3: TGTGCCAGCAGTTACGGTGCAGGGCGGCAGCCCCAGCATTTT. It is translated as CASSYGAGRQPQHF.

V gene TRBV6-6 combines with J gene TRBJ1-6; a weak D match, TRBD1 (6 bases). CDR1 is MNHNY and CDR2 is SVGAGI in the germline V gene (reference sequence). V gave up 6 bases and J gave up 12 bases, with 15 bases separating them. This CDR3 is built from 13 residues. The CDR3 bases are TGTGCCAGCAGCCTCGACAGGTTTCAACCCCTCCACTTT. Residues: CASSLDRFQPLHF.

This rearrangement joins TRBV28 to TRBJ1-2; 12 nucleotides line up with TRBD1. Germline assignment: CDR1 MDHEN and CDR2 SYDVKM. V trimming: 6 bases; J trimming: 7 bases; junction bases outside the gene matches: 6. This CDR3 is built from 14 residues. CDR3 protein: CASRRDRGLFGYTF. The CDR3 DNA reads as TGTGCCAGCAGACGGGACAGGGGGCTCTTTGGCTACACCTTC.

This clone was found once. The rearrangement uses TRBV27 and TRBJ2-1, with 9 bases fitting TRBD2. Germline CDR1 MNHEY, CDR2 SMNVEV (reference sequence). The CDR3 is made up of 16 amino acids. Germline trimming cut 1 base from V and 0 bases from J; bases unmatched to any gene: 1. Written as DNA, the CDR3 is TGTGCCAGCAGTTTATGGCGGGGGGGCTCCTACAATGAGCAGTTCTTC. This encodes CASSLWRGGSYNEQFF.

The rearrangement uses TRBV5-3 and TRBJ1-6, with 7 bases identical to TRBD1. TRBV5-3 is an ORF for which the function is uncertain. This CDR3 contains 15 residues. The ends lost 2 bases at V and 7 bases at J; junction bases unmatched: 6. DNA of the CDR3: TGTGCCAGAAGCTTAGGAGGGGGCGGAAATTCACCCCTCCACTTT. It is translated as CARSLGGGGNSPLHF.

The rearrangement uses TRBV7-8 and TRBJ2-1; 10 bases agree with TRBD1. V was pared by 4 bases and J by 10 bases, with 16 bases of the junction left unmatched. Germline CDR1 is SGHVS and CDR2 is FQNEAQ. The CDR3 runs 17 residues. CDR3 sequence reads: CASSSSPWDRGQREQFF. CDR3 sequence (DNA): TGTGCCAGCAGCTCTAGTCCGTGGGACAGGGGCCAGCGGGAGCAGTTCTTC.

The chain combines TRBV28 with TRBJ2-3; D not resolved. V lost 2 bases and J 6 bases, leaving 6 bases between the germline ends. The CDR3 runs to 12 residues. Germline V gene data show CDR1 as MDHEN and CDR2 as SYDVKM. This CDR3 reads CASSLRWDTQYF. The DNA for the CDR3 is TGTGCCAGCAGTTTAAGGTGGGATACGCAGTATTTT.

This clone was found once. The rearrangement joins TRBV3-1 (or the pseudogene TRBV3-2) to TRBJ1-3; no definite D call. The CDR3 length is 14 residues. V shed 0 bases and J shed 7 bases, with 10 bases lying between them. CDR1 is LGHDT, CDR2 YNNKEL, per germline (reference sequence). The CDR3 reads CASSQDFAGNTIYF. For the CDR3, the DNA is TGTGCCAGCAGCCAAGATTTCGCGGGGAACACCATATATTTT.

This chain connects TRBV2 to TRBJ1-3; 7 positions match TRBD1. Germline V gene data show CDR1 as SNHLY and CDR2 as FYNNEI. The CDR3 runs to 14 residues. The trim removed 5 bases at V and 3 bases at J, leaving 4 bases unmatched. The DNA for the CDR3 is TGTGCCAGCAGTTCCGACAGGGTTGGAAACACCATATATTTT. Translated, it gives CASSSDRVGNTIYF.